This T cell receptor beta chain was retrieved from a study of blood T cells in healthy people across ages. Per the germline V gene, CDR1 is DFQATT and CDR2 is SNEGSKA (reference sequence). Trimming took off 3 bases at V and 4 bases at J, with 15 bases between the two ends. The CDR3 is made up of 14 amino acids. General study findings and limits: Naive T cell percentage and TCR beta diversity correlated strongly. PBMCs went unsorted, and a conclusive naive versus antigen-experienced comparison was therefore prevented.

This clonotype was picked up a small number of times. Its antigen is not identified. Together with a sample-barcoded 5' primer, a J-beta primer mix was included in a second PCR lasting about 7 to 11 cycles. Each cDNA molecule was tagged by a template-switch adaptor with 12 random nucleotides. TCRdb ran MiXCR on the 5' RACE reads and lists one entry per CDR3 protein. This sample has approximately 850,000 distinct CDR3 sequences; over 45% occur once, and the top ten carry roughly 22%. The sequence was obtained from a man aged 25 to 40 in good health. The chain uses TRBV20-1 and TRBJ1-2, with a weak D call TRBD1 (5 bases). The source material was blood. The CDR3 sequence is CSASLKQAGYGYTF. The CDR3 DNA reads TGCAGTGCTAGCCTAAAACAGGCGGGCTATGGCTACACCTTC.